The 20 T cell receptor beta chains presented below share a single source sample, sequenced in a study of T-cell memory formation after mild COVID-19. TCRdb reprocessed the 5' RACE reads with MiXCR, giving one entry per CDR3 protein. The sample carries about 400,000 distinct CDR3 sequences, about 24% recorded once. Sequenced input: PBMCs or a T cell subset sorted from them (not recorded which). The receptors originated from an adult woman who had mild COVID-19 (a few samples of this study predate the infection). Cell type and time point are not known.

The chain combines TRBV6-1 with TRBJ1-6; TRBD1 agrees at 7 bases. Germline lookup yields CDR1 MNHNS and CDR2 SASEGT. V lost 8 bases to trimming and J lost 3 bases; unmatched junction nucleotides: 7. CDR3 length: 15 residues. CDR3 protein: CASGTGQFYNSPLHF. The CDR3 DNA sequence: TGTGCCAGCGGGACGGGACAGTTCTATAATTCACCCCTCCACTTT.

The chain is built from TRBV3-1 and TRBJ1-2; D not resolved. V was pared by 0 bases and J by 4 bases, with 15 bases between. The CDR3 extends over 16 amino acids. Germline lookup yields CDR1 LGHDT and CDR2 YNNKEL (reference sequence). As DNA, the CDR3 is TGTGCCAGCAGCCAAGAGGGCCAGGACCGCTTCTATGGCTACACCTTC. This codes for CASSQEGQDRFYGYTF.

The J gene is TRBJ2-7, the V gene TRBV6-1; weak D call: TRBD2 (5 bases). Germline CDR1 is MNHNS and CDR2 is SASEGT. This CDR3 comprises 14 residues. The V end was cut by 5 bases, the J end by 2 bases, with 13 bases between. CDR3 residues: CASSLRTGTYEQYF. The CDR3 DNA reads as TGTGCCAGCAGTCTCCGAACGGGGACCTACGAGCAGTACTTC.

This clonotype was detected a few times. CDR3 in DNA: TGTGCCAGCTCACGACAGGGTAGTGGCTACACCTTC. This sequence encodes CASSRQGSGYTF. The rearrangement uses TRBV18 and TRBJ1-2; 7 bases line up with TRBD1. The V gene's germline CDR1 is KGHSH and CDR2 LQKENI. This CDR3 is 12 amino acids long. V was pared by 4 bases and J by 7 bases, with 3 bases of the junction left unmatched.

This clonotype was detected only a few times. The chain carries TRBV6-1 and TRBJ2-3; perhaps D is TRBD1 or TRBD2 (5 bases each). The CDR3 is made up of 15 amino acids. The V gene's germline CDR1 is MNHNS and CDR2 SASEGT. Between the trimmed V and J ends, which lost 0 bases and 2 bases, there was a span of 9 bases. The CDR3 nucleotides are TGTGCCAGCAGTGAAGCCGTGGGGGTCACAGATACGCAGTATTTT. Amino acids: CASSEAVGVTDTQYF.

This clonotype was observed a few times. The V and J genes are TRBV7-3 and TRBJ2-1, with a tentative D call TRBD2 (7 bases). V lost 4 bases and J lost 0, with 16 bases in between. CDR1 and CDR2 (germline): SGHTA, FQGTGA. The CDR3 consists of 17 residues. The CDR3, as DNA: TGTGCCAGCAGCTCTGGGGGGGCGGGGAGCTCCTACAATGAGCAGTTCTTC. It translates to CASSSGGAGSSYNEQFF.

In its sample, this clonotype was seen a few times. The chain carries TRBV5-1 and TRBJ1-2, with D hard to call. The CDR3 length is 12 residues. The V gene's germline CDR1 is SGHRS and CDR2 YFSETQ. Deletions cut 7 bases from V and 1 base from J, with 8 bases between. The CDR3 DNA reads TGCGCCAGCTCGGATGTTAACTATGGCTACACCTTC. It is translated as CASSDVNYGYTF. Supplemented by reference TRBV5-1 and TRBJ1-2, the full variable domain reads KAGVTQTPRYLIKTRGQQVTLSCSPISGHRSVSWYQQTPGQGLQFLFEYFSETQRNKGNFPGRFSGRQFSNSRSEMNVSTLELGDSALYLCASSDVNYGYTFGSGTRLTVV.

This clonotype was observed a handful of times. This chain uses TRBV12-3 or TRBV12-4 with TRBJ1-2; no clear D gene. The CDR3 runs to 12 residues. V lost 5 bases and J 0 bases, leaving 4 bases between the germline ends. CDR3 residues: CASSKTNYGYTF. CDR3 DNA: TGTGCCAGCAGTAAAACTAACTATGGCTACACCTTC.

In its sample, this clonotype was seen a few times. The chain carries TRBV11-2 and TRBJ2-7; possibly TRBD2 for D (6 bases). The CDR3 length is 14 residues. V was cut by 4 bases and J by 3 bases, with 13 bases left in between. Germline CDR1 reads SGHAT; CDR2 reads FQNNGV. The DNA for the CDR3 is TGTGCCAGCAGCTCCGGACTAAACGTCTACGAGCAGTACTTC. Translated, it gives CASSSGLNVYEQYF.

This clonotype was recorded a few times. This rearrangement joins TRBV4-1 to TRBJ2-3; TRBD2 matches 12 bases. The V segment lost 4 bases and the J segment 5 bases; nucleotides outside the gene matches: 7. Germline values: CDR1 MGHRA, CDR2 YSYEKL. The CDR3 is made up of 16 amino acids. CDR3 region: CASSPYLAGGLDTQYF. The CDR3 DNA follows: TGCGCCAGCAGCCCCTACCTAGCGGGGGGGCTAGATACGCAGTATTTT.

There are a few counts of this clonotype. This chain uses TRBV29-1 with TRBJ1-1; unclear D gene. Germline V gene data show CDR1 as SQVTM and CDR2 as ANQGSEA. The CDR3 has 12 residues. V was cut by 7 bases and J by 1 base, with 10 bases left in between. In nucleotides, the CDR3 is TGCAGCGCTGAGGGTGAGAACACTGAAGCTTTCTTT. This gives the protein CSAEGENTEAFF.

The sample holds a few counts of this clonotype. The rearrangement joins TRBV6-1 to TRBJ2-1; D may be TRBD2 (5 bases). The CDR3 is 16 amino acids. V shed 3 bases and J shed 0 bases, with 12 bases lying between them. The germline V gene encodes CDR1 MNHNS and CDR2 SASEGT. In DNA form, the CDR3 reads TGTGCCAGCAGTGAGTTAGCGCTCAGCTCCTACAATGAGCAGTTCTTC. This sequence encodes CASSELALSSYNEQFF.

The V gene is TRBV20-1, the J gene TRBJ2-7, with 8 bases matching TRBD2. The germline V gene has CDR1 DFQATT and CDR2 SNEGSKA (reference sequence). The length of the CDR3 is 14 residues. J lost 2 bases, V lost 6 bases, and 9 bases had no gene match. For the CDR3, the DNA is TGCAGTGCAAATAGCGGGGCCCTCGCCTACGAGCAGTACTTC. The encoded protein is CSANSGALAYEQYF.

This chain connects TRBV20-1 to TRBJ2-5, with 13 bases aligning to TRBD2. Germline lookup yields CDR1 DFQATT and CDR2 SNEGSKA (reference sequence). The CDR3 runs to 15 residues. Trimming cost V 5 bases and J 6 bases; bases outside gene matches: 9. The CDR3 nucleotides read TGCAGTGCTCCTCGGACTAGCGGGGGACTCAAGACCCAGTACTTC. It yields the protein CSAPRTSGGLKTQYF.

This clonotype was observed a few times. This chain uses TRBV2 with TRBJ2-7; TRBD1 matches 8 bases. Trimming took 6 bases from V and 5 from J; bases not matched to a gene: 3. CDR1 is SNHLY, CDR2 FYNNEI, per germline. The CDR3 is 12 residues long. The DNA of the CDR3 is TGTGCCAGCAGGGACAGGGTAGACGAGCAGTACTTC. Translated: CASRDRVDEQYF.

V and J are TRBV6-1 and TRBJ2-1, with 7 bases that match TRBD1. The CDR3 is 12 residues long. Germline-derived CDR1 and CDR2 are MNHNS and SASEGT. V shed 8 bases, J shed 3 bases, and the junction held 1 base outside the gene matches. The CDR3 sequence is CASDRDYNEQFF. CDR3 sequence (DNA): TGTGCCAGCGACAGGGACTACAATGAGCAGTTCTTC.

This chain joins TRBV12-3 or TRBV12-4 and TRBJ1-3; no firm D call. V was cut by 4 bases and J by 8 bases, with 12 bases left in between. The CDR3 is 13 residues long. The CDR3 region has the DNA TGTGCCAGCAGTTCTTTTTGGTACGACACCATATATTTT. This gives the protein CASSSFWYDTIYF.

This rearrangement joins TRBV12-3 or TRBV12-4 to TRBJ2-3; no reliable D call. Trimming took off 4 bases at V and 4 bases at J, with 15 bases between the two ends. CDR3 length: 15 amino acids. The CDR3 sequence: CASSSQLPTADTQYF. Written as DNA, the CDR3 is TGTGCCAGCAGTTCCCAACTCCCGACGGCAGATACGCAGTATTTT.

The chain couples TRBV28 to TRBJ2-7, with TRBD2 matching 13 bases. CDR3 size: 16 residues. J lost 2 bases, V lost 6 bases, and 7 bases had no gene match. Germline CDR1 MDHEN, CDR2 SYDVKM. CDR3 loop: CASRLRGLAGPYEQYF. CDR3 sequence (DNA): TGTGCCAGCAGGTTAAGGGGACTAGCGGGGCCCTACGAGCAGTACTTC.

This clonotype was detected a few times. The chain couples TRBV13 to TRBJ2-7; 8 bases are shared with TRBD1. V lost 0 bases to trimming and J lost 1 base; unmatched junction nucleotides: 8. From germline, CDR1 is PRHDT and CDR2 FYEKMQ (reference sequence). The CDR3 contains 17 residues. CDR3 nucleotide sequence: TGTGCCAGCAGCTTAGGGTCCTACAGGGGGTTGTCCTACGAGCAGTACTTC. It specifies CASSLGSYRGLSYEQYF.